This paragraph covers one T cell receptor beta chain sequence. Its target antigen remains unknown. Per-base qualities were not stored, and no clone one base away is much larger. Other DNA variants within this sample encode the same CDR3. Donors were healthy HIV-negative adults with no recently reported acute infections or vaccinations. All donors were Caucasian adults living in Nashville, Tennessee, USA. CD4+ T cells were enriched by magnetic negative selection; naive cells were then positively selected on CD45RA, and the negative fraction formed the memory subset. After blood collection by leukapheresis, PBMCs were isolated using Ficoll-Histopaque density gradient centrifugation and then cryopreserved in the vapor phase of liquid nitrogen. Analytical flow cytometry was used to check the purity and quantity of each magnetically sorted T cell population. Each sorted fraction had its genomic DNA isolated and then quantified by UV absorbance on a Nanodrop 2000c.

The data originate from a study of shared clonotypes between healthy human individuals (dated by TCRdb to 2020 to 2022). As for the study more broadly: A few men and a couple of women, aged 18 to 49 years, made up the cohort. To increase sequencing depth and limit assay-specific biases, different laboratories used diverse techniques to prepare libraries and sequence TCR repertoires. For each donor, three plates each were used for CD4 naive and CD4 memory, two plates were used for CD8 naive, and one plate was used for CD8 memory. Each donor's leukapheresis produced roughly between roughly 0.85 and 9.5 billion PBMCs. To estimate repertoire size and how much clonotypes are shared between individuals, the study performed deep sequencing of blood TCR repertoires from about five healthy adults. On the study overall, not on this receptor specifically: Because the study included a small number of donors, the genetic and exposure-history diversity represented was limited. Based on pairwise subsampling, the degree of clonotype sharing among donors was expected to be affected by sequencing depth. Sharing across four donors was observed for around 5% of naive CD4, 3.5% of naive CD8, 2.3% of memory CD4, and over 0.3% of memory CD8 clonotypes. Sampling was limited to blood, and TCR repertoires in tissue likely differ from TCR repertoires in blood. Incomplete sequencing was indicated by rarefaction of sorted-subset datasets, despite the large sequencing depth. Clonotypes shared by all four sorted-subset donors showed higher generation probabilities than non-shared clonotypes. Naive subsets generally had larger estimated clonotype richness than memory subsets did.

There are 15 amino acids in the CDR3, from cysteine to phenylalanine inclusive. Only the CDR3 region is kept as DNA, spanning 45 bases read in frame from base 1. The germline V gene (reference sequence) provides CDR1 SEHNR and CDR2 FQNEAQ. Trimming removed 2 bases from V and 2 bases from J; the gene matches leave 2 bases unexplained. Using the deep immunoSEQ assay, multiplex PCR amplified TCR CDR3 regions from genomic DNA. Genomic DNA extracted from each cell subset was distributed evenly over all wells of several immunoSEQ 96-well plates, and each plate served as one replicate. For sorted subsets, approximately 210 ng genomic DNA, equal to approximately 30,000 T cell genomes, was loaded into each replicate PCR. The purified libraries were quantified using a Qubit 3.0 fluorometer, sized with a Bioanalyzer 2100, and then quantified again using the KAPA Library Quantification kit. A separate single-read 150-cycle Illumina NextSeq 550 flow cell was used to sequence each immunoSEQ 96-well plate. Per the authors' processing: The immunoSEQ output contained only junctional sequences without quality scores, so filtering could not match that applied to full-length reads. To assign V/J genes and CDR3, sequences were annotated against IMGT germline references using PyIR, a Python wrapper for IgBLAST v1.9. Reads were removed for weak V/J assignments (E-value above 1e-6), missing CDR3, stop codons, out-of-frame junctions, or ambiguous translated residues. V3J clonotypes were defined by identical inferred V gene, J gene, and CDR3 amino acid sequence. To compute the percentage overlap between repertoires, the number of shared unique clonotypes was divided by the size of the smaller repertoire. Three approaches were used to assess repertoire richness: RTK rarefaction, the Chao1 estimator, and Recon v2.1 estimates of unobserved clonotypes. For all TCRbeta clonotypes obtained by the gDNA method from several donors, generation probabilities were computed with OLGA. This is the immuneACCESS table as TCRdb keeps it, with only in-frame sequences that have V and J called. A part of the clones is gone; compared with another copy, unresolved V genes explain less than half, and the rest is unexplained. The D gene and trimming were derived from the DNA, and the V and J assignments and clone size from that table. The sample table shows nearly 1,000,000 clones, and roughly 72% are seen once. The ten top clones hold around 1.4% of the sample.

Input material: memory CD4+ T cells sorted from blood. The cell subset or site tag for this specimen amounts to: CD45RA-negative fraction. This receptor was obtained from a man aged 18 to 35 in good health. The V and J segments used are TRBV7-9 and TRBJ2-3; 9 bases in the junction line up with TRBD2. The CDR3 loop reads CASSLTSGPTDTQYF. The nucleotide sequence reads TGTGCCAGCAGCTTAACTAGCGGGCCCACAGATACGCAGTATTTT.